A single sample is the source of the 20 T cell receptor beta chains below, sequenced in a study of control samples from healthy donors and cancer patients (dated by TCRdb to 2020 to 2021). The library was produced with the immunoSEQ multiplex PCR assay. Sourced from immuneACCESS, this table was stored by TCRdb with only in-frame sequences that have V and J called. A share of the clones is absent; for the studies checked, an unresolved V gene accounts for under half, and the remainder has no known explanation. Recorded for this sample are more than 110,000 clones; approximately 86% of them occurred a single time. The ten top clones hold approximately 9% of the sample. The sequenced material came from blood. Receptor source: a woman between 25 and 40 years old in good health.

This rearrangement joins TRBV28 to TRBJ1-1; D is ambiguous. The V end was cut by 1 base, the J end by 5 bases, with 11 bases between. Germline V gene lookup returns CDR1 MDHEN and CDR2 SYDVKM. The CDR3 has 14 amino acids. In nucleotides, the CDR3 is TGTGCCAGCAGTTTATTTAGGGTTCGGACTGAAGCTTTCTTT. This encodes CASSLFRVRTEAFF.

CDR3 residues: CASIYPGTHGNTIYF. The CDR3 DNA reads TGTGCCAGCATTTACCCCGGGACTCATGGAAACACCATATATTTT. This rearrangement joins TRBV28 to TRBJ1-3, with TRBD1 as a possible D gene (5 bases). The CDR3 spans 15 residues. The V gene's germline CDR1 is MDHEN and CDR2 SYDVKM. The V end lost 7 bases, the J end lost 3 bases, and 16 bases lay between the germline ends.

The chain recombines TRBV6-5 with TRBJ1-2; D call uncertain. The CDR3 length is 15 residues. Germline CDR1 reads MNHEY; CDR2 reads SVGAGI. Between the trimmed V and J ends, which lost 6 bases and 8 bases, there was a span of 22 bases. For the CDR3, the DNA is TGTGCCAGCAGAGATGAGGGTCTACTCCGCGGGGGCTACACCTTC. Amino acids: CASRDEGLLRGGYTF.

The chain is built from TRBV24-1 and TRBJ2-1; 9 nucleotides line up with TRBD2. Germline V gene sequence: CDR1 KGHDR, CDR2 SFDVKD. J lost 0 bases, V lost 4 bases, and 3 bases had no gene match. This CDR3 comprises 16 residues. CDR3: CATSDLSGSSYNEQFF. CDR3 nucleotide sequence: TGTGCCACCAGTGACCTTAGCGGGAGCTCCTACAATGAGCAGTTCTTC.

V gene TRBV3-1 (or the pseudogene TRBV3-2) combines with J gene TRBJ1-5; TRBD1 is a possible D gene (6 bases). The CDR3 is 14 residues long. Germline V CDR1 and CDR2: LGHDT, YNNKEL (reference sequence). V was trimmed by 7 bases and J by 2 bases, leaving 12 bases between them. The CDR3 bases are TGTGCCAGCACCACAGGGACGGGCAATCAGCCCCAGCATTTT. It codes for CASTTGTGNQPQHF.

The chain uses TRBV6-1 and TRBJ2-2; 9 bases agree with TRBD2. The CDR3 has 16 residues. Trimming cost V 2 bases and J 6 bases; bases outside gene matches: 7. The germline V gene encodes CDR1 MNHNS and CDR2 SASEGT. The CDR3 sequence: CASSEKGLASAGELFF. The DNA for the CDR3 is TGTGCCAGCAGTGAAAAGGGACTAGCAAGCGCCGGGGAGCTGTTTTTT.

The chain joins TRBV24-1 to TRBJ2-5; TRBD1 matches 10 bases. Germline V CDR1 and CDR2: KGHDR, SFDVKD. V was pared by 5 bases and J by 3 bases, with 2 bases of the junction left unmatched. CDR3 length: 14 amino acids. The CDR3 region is CATSGTGGEETQYF. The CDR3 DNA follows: TGTGCCACCAGTGGGACAGGGGGAGAAGAGACCCAGTACTTC.

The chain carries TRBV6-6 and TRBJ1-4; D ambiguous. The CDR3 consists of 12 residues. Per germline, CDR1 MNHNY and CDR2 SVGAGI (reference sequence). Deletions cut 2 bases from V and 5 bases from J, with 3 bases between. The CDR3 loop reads CASSYRNEKLFF. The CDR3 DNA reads TGTGCCAGCAGTTACAGGAATGAAAAACTGTTTTTT.

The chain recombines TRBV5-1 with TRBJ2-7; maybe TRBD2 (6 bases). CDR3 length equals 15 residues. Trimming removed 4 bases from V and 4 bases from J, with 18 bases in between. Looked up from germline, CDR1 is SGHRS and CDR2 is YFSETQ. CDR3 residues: CASSVSSSGAYEQYF. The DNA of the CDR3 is TGCGCCAGCAGCGTATCTTCTTCGGGAGCTTACGAGCAGTACTTC.

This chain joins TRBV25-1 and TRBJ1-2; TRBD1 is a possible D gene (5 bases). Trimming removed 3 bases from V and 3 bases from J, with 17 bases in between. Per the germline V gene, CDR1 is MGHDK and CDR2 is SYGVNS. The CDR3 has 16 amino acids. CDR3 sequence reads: CASSDLGAERHYGYTF. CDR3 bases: TGTGCCAGCAGTGATTTAGGGGCAGAGAGGCACTATGGCTACACCTTC.

The CDR3 coding sequence is TGTGCCAGCAGCTTGGGGGCGGCGGGAGGGGCGGGGAATGAGCAGTTCTTC. Protein sequence: CASSLGAAGGAGNEQFF. The chain combines TRBV5-6 with TRBJ2-1; 9 nucleotides agree with TRBD2. The CDR3 totals 17 residues. The germline V gene has CDR1 SGHDT and CDR2 YYEEEE. J lost 7 bases, V lost 0 bases, and 11 bases had no gene match.

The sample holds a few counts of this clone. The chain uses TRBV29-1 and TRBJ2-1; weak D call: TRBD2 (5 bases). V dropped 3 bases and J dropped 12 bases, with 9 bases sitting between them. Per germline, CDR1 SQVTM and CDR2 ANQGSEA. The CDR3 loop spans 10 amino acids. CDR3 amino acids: CSVDSGVQFF. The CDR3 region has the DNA TGCAGCGTTGACAGCGGCGTGCAGTTCTTC.

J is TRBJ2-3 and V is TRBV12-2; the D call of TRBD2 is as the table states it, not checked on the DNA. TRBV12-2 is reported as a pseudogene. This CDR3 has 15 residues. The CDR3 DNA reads TGTGCAAGTCACAGGAAGCGGGCCAGCACAGATACGCAGTATTTT. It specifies CASHRKRASTDTQYF.

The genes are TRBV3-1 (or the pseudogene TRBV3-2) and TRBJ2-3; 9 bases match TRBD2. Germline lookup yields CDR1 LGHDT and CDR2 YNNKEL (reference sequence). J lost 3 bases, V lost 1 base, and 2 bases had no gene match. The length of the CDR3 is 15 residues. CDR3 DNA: TGTGCCAGCAGCCAAGTAGCGGGAGTGACAGATACGCAGTATTTT. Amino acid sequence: CASSQVAGVTDTQYF.

The CDR3 region is CASSSGQGADTEAFF. The CDR3, as DNA: TGTGCCAGCAGCTCAGGACAGGGGGCGGACACTGAAGCTTTCTTT. This rearrangement joins TRBV11-1 to TRBJ1-1, with 11 nucleotides matching TRBD1. This CDR3 is built from 15 residues. Germline values: CDR1 SGHAT, CDR2 FQDESV (reference sequence). With V trimmed by 4 bases and J by 3 bases, 4 bases remained unmatched.

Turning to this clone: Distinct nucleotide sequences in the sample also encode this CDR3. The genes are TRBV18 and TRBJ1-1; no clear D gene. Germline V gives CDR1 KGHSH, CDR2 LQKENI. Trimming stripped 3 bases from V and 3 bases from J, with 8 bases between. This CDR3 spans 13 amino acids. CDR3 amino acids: CASSPERDTEAFF. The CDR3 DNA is TGTGCCAGCTCACCGGAGAGGGACACTGAAGCTTTCTTT.

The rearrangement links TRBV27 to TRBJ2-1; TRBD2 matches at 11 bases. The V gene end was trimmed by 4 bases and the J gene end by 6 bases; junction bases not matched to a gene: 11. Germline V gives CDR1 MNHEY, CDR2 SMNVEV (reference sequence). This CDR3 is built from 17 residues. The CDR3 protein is CASSYLFSGREINEQFF. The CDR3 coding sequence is TGTGCCAGCAGTTACCTCTTTAGCGGGAGGGAGATCAATGAGCAGTTCTTC.

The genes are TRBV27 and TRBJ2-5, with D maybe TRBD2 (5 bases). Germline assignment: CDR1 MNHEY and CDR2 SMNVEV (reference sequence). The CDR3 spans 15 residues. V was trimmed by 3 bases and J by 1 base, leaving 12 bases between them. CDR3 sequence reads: CASSFRRGPQETQYF. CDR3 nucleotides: TGTGCCAGCAGTTTCAGGCGAGGGCCCCAAGAGACCCAGTACTTC.

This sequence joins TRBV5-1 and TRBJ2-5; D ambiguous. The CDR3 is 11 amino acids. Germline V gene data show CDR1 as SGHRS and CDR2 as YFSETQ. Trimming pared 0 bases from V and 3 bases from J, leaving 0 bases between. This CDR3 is CASSLEETQYF. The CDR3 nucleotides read TGCGCCAGCAGCTTGGAAGAGACCCAGTACTTC.

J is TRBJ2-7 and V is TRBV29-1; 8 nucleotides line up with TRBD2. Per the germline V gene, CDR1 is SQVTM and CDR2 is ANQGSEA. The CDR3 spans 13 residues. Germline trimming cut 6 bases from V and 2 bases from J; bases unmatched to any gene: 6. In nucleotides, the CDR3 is TGCAGCGTGAGCCCCGGGGGGGCCTACGAGCAGTACTTC. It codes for CSVSPGGAYEQYF.